This TCR beta chain was sequenced for a study of T cells in localized non-small cell lung cancer. This clone was picked up a small number of times. Only in-frame clones appear in the TCRdb table, and some are missing; sequencing was by immunoSEQ multiplex PCR. This table has over 2,000 clones, about a fifth appearing once. V was pared by 0 bases and J by 0 bases, with 7 bases between. This CDR3 comprises 15 residues. Germline lookup yields CDR1 SGDLS and CDR2 YYNGEE. The chain is built from TRBV9 and TRBJ1-3; D unresolved. The sample consisted of lung tumor tissue, taken before any cancer treatment. The clonotype was recovered from a male donor aged 60 or older with stage I lung adenocarcinoma. The CDR3 DNA is TGTGCCAGCAGCGTAGGGGGAGGCTCTGGAAACACCATATATTTT. Translation: CASSVGGGSGNTIYF.